The 14 T cell receptor beta chains given below trace back to one sample, sequenced in a study of T cell changes during pregnancy in multiple sclerosis. Only in-frame clones appear in the TCRdb table, and some are missing; sequencing was by immunoSEQ multiplex PCR. The sample holds some 69,000 clones, roughly nine tenths seen once. Specimen: peripheral blood, collected in the second trimester of pregnancy. The receptors derive from a female donor in good health, enrolled as a control in a pregnancy study.

The gene calls are TRBV6-6 and TRBJ1-1; the match to TRBD1 covers 7 bases. This CDR3 has 14 residues. Per the germline V gene, CDR1 is MNHNY and CDR2 is SVGAGI (reference sequence). J gave up 11 bases and V 7 bases, and 16 bases lay outside the gene matches. CDR3 DNA sequence: TGTGCCAGCACTAATTTATCCCCTACAGGGGACGCTTTCTTT. Translation gives CASTNLSPTGDAFF.

This clone appeared a few times. The chain carries TRBV7-3 and TRBJ1-6, with 8 bases fitting TRBD1. Germline lookup yields CDR1 SGHTA and CDR2 FQGTGA. J lost 9 bases, V lost 4 bases, and 5 bases had no gene match. The CDR3 runs 14 residues. This CDR3 is CASSSAGGVSPLHF. In nucleotides, the CDR3 is TGTGCCAGCAGCTCCGCAGGGGGCGTTTCACCCCTCCACTTT. Supplemented by reference TRBV7-3 and TRBJ1-6, the full variable domain reads GAGVSQTPSNKVTEKGKYVELRCDPISGHTALYWYRQSLGQGPEFLIYFQGTGAADDSGLPNDRFFAVRPEGSVSTLKIQRTERGDSAVYLCASSSAGGVSPLHFGNGTRLTVT.

This sequence joins TRBV7-2 and TRBJ1-3, with 7 bases matching TRBD1. The ends lost 5 bases at V and 0 bases at J; junction bases unmatched: 13. The CDR3 has 18 amino acids. Germline V gene lookup returns CDR1 SGHTA and CDR2 FQGNSA. CDR3 sequence (DNA): TGTGCCAGCAGCGCGGGGGGGGGACAGATGTACTCTGGAAACACCATATATTTT. The encoded protein is CASSAGGGQMYSGNTIYF.

The chain is built from TRBV7-8 and TRBJ1-2, with 7 bases fitting TRBD1. Per germline, CDR1 SGHVS and CDR2 FQNEAQ. With V trimmed by 5 bases and J by 0 bases, 9 bases remained unmatched. The CDR3 loop spans 16 amino acids. The CDR3 DNA reads as TGTGCCAGCAGCCCGACAGGGACGGGGGCTAACTATGGCTACACCTTC. It encodes CASSPTGTGANYGYTF.

V gene TRBV4-2 combines with J gene TRBJ1-2, with a weak D call TRBD1 (5 bases). CDR1 LGHNA and CDR2 YNFKEQ come from the germline V gene. This CDR3 has 14 residues. V gave up 4 bases and J gave up 8 bases, with 17 bases separating them. The CDR3 DNA reads as TGTGCCAGCAGCCCACAGACAGTATGGACGGGCTACACCTTC. Translation: CASSPQTVWTGYTF.

The chain employs TRBV5-6 and TRBJ2-7; possibly TRBD1 for D (6 bases). V was shortened by 5 bases and J by 4 bases, with 16 bases between the two germline ends. The CDR3 sequence is 14 residues long. From germline, CDR1 is SGHDT and CDR2 YYEEEE. The CDR3 spells CASSLQGMQYEQYF. CDR3 sequence (DNA): TGTGCCAGCAGTCTACAGGGAATGCAATACGAGCAGTACTTC.

DNA for the CDR3: TGTGCCAGCAGCCAAGGATCGACAGGGAGCTCTGGAAACACCATATATTTT. This gives the protein CASSQGSTGSSGNTIYF. The J gene is TRBJ1-3, the V gene TRBV4-2, with 7 bases aligning to TRBD1. V was clipped by 1 base and J by 0 bases; unmatched bases: 6. The CDR3 contains 17 residues. Germline CDR1 is LGHNA and CDR2 is YNFKEQ.

V usage is TRBV5-4 and J usage is TRBJ1-2, with 7 bases identical to TRBD1. In germline, CDR1 is SGHNT, CDR2 YYREEE (reference sequence). The CDR3 length is 13 residues. Unmatched junction bases numbered 6, after V lost 6 bases and J lost 4 bases. The CDR3 DNA sequence: TGTGCCAGCACGGGACAGCGCACCTATGGCTACACCTTC. Translating gives CASTGQRTYGYTF.

The chain recombines TRBV7-6 with TRBJ2-5; 10 bases align to TRBD1. Germline V CDR1 and CDR2: SGHVS, FNYEAQ. The CDR3 spans 15 residues. The junction had 11 bases not matched to a gene; V was cut back by 6 bases and J by 7 bases. CDR3 protein: CASSSGTGDIWTQYF. CDR3 bases: TGTGCCAGCAGTTCCGGGACAGGGGATATCTGGACCCAGTACTTC.

The chain carries TRBV5-1 and TRBJ2-7; possible D gene TRBD2, 6 bases. V was pared by 1 base and J by 4 bases, with 24 bases between. The CDR3 runs 18 residues. CDR1 is SGHRS and CDR2 is YFSETQ in the germline V gene. Here the CDR3 reads CASSLSGDYRPVEYEQYF. The DNA for the CDR3 is TGCGCCAGCAGCTTGTCGGGAGACTATCGGCCGGTCGAGTACGAGCAGTACTTC.

This clone was observed a single time. The rearrangement joins TRBV7-3 to TRBJ2-2; the D gene is possibly TRBD1 (7 bases). V dropped 3 bases and J dropped 5 bases, with 10 bases sitting between them. The CDR3 has 14 amino acids. Looked up from germline, CDR1 is SGHTA and CDR2 is FQGTGA. The CDR3 DNA reads TGTGCCAGCAGCTTCGCAGGGGGGACCGGGGAGCTGTTTTTT. Its translation is CASSFAGGTGELFF.

This rearrangement joins TRBV9 to TRBJ2-3, with D possibly TRBD1 on 6 matching bases. The germline V and J ends were trimmed by 2 bases and 2 bases, with 9 bases remaining between them. Per germline, CDR1 SGDLS and CDR2 YYNGEE. This CDR3 has 14 residues. The CDR3 spells CASSVRTVTDTQYF. Written as DNA, the CDR3 is TGTGCCAGCAGCGTCAGGACAGTCACAGATACGCAGTATTTT. Using reference TRBV9 and TRBJ2-3 for the parts outside the CDR3, the full variable domain is DSGVTQTPKHLITATGQRVTLRCSPRSGDLSVYWYQQSLDQGLQFLIQYYNGEERAKGNILERFSAQQFPDLHSELNLSSLELGDSALYFCASSVRTVTDTQYFGPGTRLTVL.

The chain has TRBV10-1 and TRBJ2-7; D is ambiguous. This CDR3 spans 12 amino acids. Between the trimmed V and J ends, which lost 9 bases and 3 bases, there was a span of 12 bases. Germline V gene sequence: CDR1 WNHNN, CDR2 SYGVQD (reference sequence). CDR3 in amino acids: CARPPGGYEQYF. In DNA form, the CDR3 reads TGCGCCAGGCCCCCCGGTGGCTACGAGCAGTACTTC.

The J gene is TRBJ2-3, the V gene TRBV7-3; 7 bases align to TRBD2. Germline loops: CDR1 SGHTA, CDR2 FQGTGA. V was clipped by 5 bases and J by 5 bases; unmatched bases: 7. CDR3 size: 14 residues. Here the CDR3 reads CASSQRRGLDTQYF. The CDR3 DNA sequence: TGTGCCAGCAGCCAAAGGCGGGGGTTAGATACGCAGTATTTT. The entire variable domain, with the rest obtained from reference TRBV7-3 and TRBJ2-3, is as follows: GAGVSQTPSNKVTEKGKYVELRCDPISGHTALYWYRQSLGQGPEFLIYFQGTGAADDSGLPNDRFFAVRPEGSVSTLKIQRTERGDSAVYLCASSQRRGLDTQYFGPGTRLTVL.